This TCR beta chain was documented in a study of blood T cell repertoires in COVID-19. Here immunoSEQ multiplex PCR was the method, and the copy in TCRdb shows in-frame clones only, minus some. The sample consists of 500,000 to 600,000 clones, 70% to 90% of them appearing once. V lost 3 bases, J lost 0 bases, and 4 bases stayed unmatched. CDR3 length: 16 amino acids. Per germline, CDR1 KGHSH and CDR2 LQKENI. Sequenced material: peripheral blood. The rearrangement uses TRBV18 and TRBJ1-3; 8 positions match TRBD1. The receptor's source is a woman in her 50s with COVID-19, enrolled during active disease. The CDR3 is CASSPGDRGSGNTIYF. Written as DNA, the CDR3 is TGTGCCAGCTCACCCGGCGACAGGGGCTCTGGAAACACCATATATTTT.